These T cell receptor beta chains were read from a single sample in a study of Ad26.COV2.S vaccination and SARS-CoV-2 variants. TCRdb's copy holds only in-frame clones and misses some; the assay was immunoSEQ multiplex PCR. Of hundreds of thousands of clones in the sample, around 86% were seen once. This specimen was peripheral blood, taken in a trial of Ad26.COV2.S vaccine versus placebo. The receptors were sampled from a person between 18 and 59 years old who received the Ad26.COV2.S COVID-19 vaccine or a placebo. The CDR3 runs from the conserved cysteine through the conserved F or W.

>TRBV5-1|TRBJ2-5
CASSPGLQFQETQYF
>TRBV19|TRBJ2-1
CASHYRVGLENEQFF
>TRBV9|TRBJ1-1
CASSVSGVPNTEAFF
>TRBV9|TRBJ2-1
CASSARDLNSSYNEQFF
>TRBV9|TRBJ2-1
CASSVVSTEQFF
>TRBV10-3|TRBJ1-1
CAISESTRPGRNTEAFF
>TRBV27|TRBJ2-7
CASSLRDIDRGRLFYEQYF
>TRBV7-3|TRBJ1-2
CASSLTGVPSGGYTF
>TRBV7-2|TRBJ2-1
CASSGLPGQLTLTYNEQFF
>TRBV7-7|TRBJ2-1
CASSLDSGTFNEQFF
>TRBV6-2/TRBV6-3|TRBJ1-5
CASSVHSFFQPQHF
>TRBV9|TRBJ2-2
CASSASGSYTGELFF
>TRBV12-3/TRBV12-4|TRBJ1-6
CASSFDNSPLHF
>TRBV7-3|TRBJ2-3
CASSQGQGSTDTQYF
>TRBV5-1|TRBJ2-7
CASSASGPTEEQYF
>TRBV6-5|TRBJ1-5
CASRGDQPQHF
>TRBV7-9|TRBJ1-5
CASSLEDRGGQPQHF
>TRBV12-3/TRBV12-4|TRBJ1-1
CASSLFWNTEAFF
>TRBV12-3/TRBV12-4|TRBJ1-1
CASSLGPNTEAFF
>TRBV6-2/TRBV6-3|TRBJ2-1
CASSQNRAPHYNEQFF
>TRBV20-1|TRBJ1-4
CSASRYEKLFF
>TRBV15|TRBJ2-7
CATSREPRSPYEQYF
>TRBV6-5|TRBJ1-5
CASGGGQPQHF
>TRBV5-1|TRBJ2-7
CASSLAMAGPTYEQYF
>TRBV5-1|TRBJ1-1
CASRGQGIEAFF
>TRBV7-3|TRBJ2-1
CASSLGAGELNEQFF
>TRBV15|TRBJ2-5
CAAREGAMETQYF
>TRBV7-9|TRBJ1-1
CASSPTEGSEAFF
>TRBV3-1/TRBV3-2|TRBJ1-1
CASSQEAGAEAFF
>TRBV5-8|TRBJ2-7
CASSFAYEQYF
>TRBV14|TRBJ1-6
CASSQVTGWDGDYINSPLHF
>TRBV11-1|TRBJ2-1
CASTPGFSYNEQFF
>TRBV3-1/TRBV3-2|TRBJ1-1
CASSQDRDTEAFF
>TRBV19|TRBJ1-3
CASSRFSSGSGNTIYF
>TRBV27|TRBJ2-5
CASRTIRGGGETQYF
>TRBV7-6|TRBJ1-1
CASNPAGQGVTEAFF
>TRBV5-4|TRBJ2-7
CASSLSDSTYEQYF
>TRBV24-1|TRBJ2-2
CATSDVGQNTGELFF
>TRBV6-4|TRBJ1-2
CASSEETGAGGYTF
>TRBV19|TRBJ1-6
CASSIGGGNSPLHF
>TRBV3-1/TRBV3-2|TRBJ2-7
CASSRTSGWYEQYF
>TRBV4-1|TRBJ2-7
CASSQRNREGYEQYF
>TRBV6-5|TRBJ1-4
CASSLGTGVEKLFF
>TRBV3-1/TRBV3-2|TRBJ1-4
CASSRPGGNEKLFF
>TRBV27|TRBJ2-5
CASSPPGRWETQYF
>TRBV7-8|TRBJ2-7
CASSFNRVYEQYF
>TRBV5-6|TRBJ1-3
CASSWDRGSSGNTIYF
>TRBV10-3|TRBJ2-2
CAIGGRGSGELFF